This T cell receptor (beta chain) was captured by sequencing in a study of blood T cells in healthy people across ages. The length of the CDR3 is 13 residues. The germline V gene encodes CDR1 PRHDT and CDR2 FYEKMQ (reference sequence). Between the trimmed V and J ends, which lost 6 bases and 3 bases, there was a span of 12 bases. Primed by a sample-barcoded 5' primer and a J-beta primer mix, a second PCR proceeded for 7 to 11 cycles. TCRdb reprocessed the 5' RACE reads with MiXCR, giving one entry per CDR3 protein. The table shows approximately 1.5 million distinct CDR3 sequences, with almost 35% occurring only once. This clonotype was recorded many times.

Sample: blood. This TCR was sampled from a woman under 40 in good health. The chain couples TRBV13 to TRBJ2-7, with unresolved D. The CDR3 DNA sequence: TGTGCCAGCAGTTCCCGAACTAACTACGAGCAGTACTTC. Translating gives CASSSRTNYEQYF.